This T cell receptor beta chain was retrieved from a study of blood T cell repertoires in COVID-19. Looking at the study overall: The United States, Italy and Spain were the sources of the acute and convalescent COVID-19 samples. Nucleic acid was either cDNA or gDNA, and it came from T cells, B-cell-depleted T cells, or PBMCs.

Germline V gene sequence: CDR1 SGDLS, CDR2 YYNGEE. The CDR3 spans 16 residues. V dropped 4 bases and J dropped 5; count of bases not matched to a gene: 10. Using immunoSEQ multiplex PCR, the repertoire was profiled, and TCRdb retains in-frame clones only, with some absent. The sample lists 150,000 to 200,000 clones, approximately 90% occurring once. The receptor's source is a man in his late teens or twenties with acute or convalescent COVID-19. The chain uses TRBV9 and TRBJ2-7; 12 bases are a match to TRBD2. The sample comprised peripheral blood. DNA of the CDR3: TGTGCCAGCAGCCTAGGGGCTAGCGGGGGGGATAACGAGCAGTACTTC. It codes for CASSLGASGGDNEQYF.